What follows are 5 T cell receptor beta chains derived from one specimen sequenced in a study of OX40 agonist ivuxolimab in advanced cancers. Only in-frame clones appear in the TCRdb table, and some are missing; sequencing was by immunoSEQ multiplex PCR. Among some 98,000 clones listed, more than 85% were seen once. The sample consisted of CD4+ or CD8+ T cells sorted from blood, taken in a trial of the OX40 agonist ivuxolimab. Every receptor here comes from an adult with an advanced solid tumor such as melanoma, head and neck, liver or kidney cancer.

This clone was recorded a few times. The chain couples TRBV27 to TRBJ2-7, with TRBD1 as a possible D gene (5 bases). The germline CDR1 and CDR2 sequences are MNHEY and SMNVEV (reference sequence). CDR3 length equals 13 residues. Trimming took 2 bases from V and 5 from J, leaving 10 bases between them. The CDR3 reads CASSLDQGNEQYF. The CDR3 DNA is TGTGCCAGCAGTTTAGACCAGGGAAACGAGCAGTACTTC.

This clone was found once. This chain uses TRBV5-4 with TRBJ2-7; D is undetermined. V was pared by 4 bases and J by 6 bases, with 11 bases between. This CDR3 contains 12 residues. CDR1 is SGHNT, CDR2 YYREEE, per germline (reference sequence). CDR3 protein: CASSLSVGEQYF. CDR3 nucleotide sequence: TGTGCCAGCAGCCTAAGTGTCGGCGAGCAGTACTTC.

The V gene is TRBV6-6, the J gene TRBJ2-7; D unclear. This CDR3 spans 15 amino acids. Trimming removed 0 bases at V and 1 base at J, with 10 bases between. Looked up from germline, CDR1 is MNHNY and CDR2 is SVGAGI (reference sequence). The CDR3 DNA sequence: TGTGCCAGCAGTTACTCGATTTCTGATTCCTACGAGCAGTACTTC. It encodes CASSYSISDSYEQYF.

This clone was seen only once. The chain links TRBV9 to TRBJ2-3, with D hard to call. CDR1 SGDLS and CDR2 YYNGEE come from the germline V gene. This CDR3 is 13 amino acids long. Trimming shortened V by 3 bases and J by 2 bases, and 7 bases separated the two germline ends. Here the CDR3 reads CASSGTYTDTQYF. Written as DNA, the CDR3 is TGTGCCAGCAGCGGGACCTACACAGATACGCAGTATTTT.

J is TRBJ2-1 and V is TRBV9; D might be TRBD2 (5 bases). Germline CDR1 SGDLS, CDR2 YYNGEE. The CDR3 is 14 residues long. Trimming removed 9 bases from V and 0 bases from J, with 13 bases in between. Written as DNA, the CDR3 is TGTGCCACCCTGGAGGTTCGCTCCTACAATGAGCAGTTCTTC. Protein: CATLEVRSYNEQFF.